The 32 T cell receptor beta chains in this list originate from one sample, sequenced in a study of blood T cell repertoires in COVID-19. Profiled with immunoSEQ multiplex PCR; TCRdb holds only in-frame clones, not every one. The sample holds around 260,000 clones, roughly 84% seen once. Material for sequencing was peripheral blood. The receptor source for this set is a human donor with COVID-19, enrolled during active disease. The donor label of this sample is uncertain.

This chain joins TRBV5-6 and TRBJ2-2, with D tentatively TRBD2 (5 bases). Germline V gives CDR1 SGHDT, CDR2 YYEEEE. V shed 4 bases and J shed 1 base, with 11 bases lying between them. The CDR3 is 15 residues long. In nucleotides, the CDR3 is TGTGCCAGCAGCCTTGGACTGGTGAACACCGGGGAGCTGTTTTTT. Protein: CASSLGLVNTGELFF.

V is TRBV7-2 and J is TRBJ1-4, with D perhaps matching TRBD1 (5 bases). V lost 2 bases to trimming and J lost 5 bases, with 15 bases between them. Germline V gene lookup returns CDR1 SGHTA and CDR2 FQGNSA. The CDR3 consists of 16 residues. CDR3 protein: CASSLFGGTSNEKLFF. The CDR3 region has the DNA TGTGCCAGCAGCTTATTCGGCGGGACCTCCAATGAAAAACTGTTTTTT.

The CDR3 here is CASSQTGYYEQYF. The CDR3, as DNA: TGCGCCAGCAGCCAGACAGGGTACTACGAGCAGTACTTC. V is TRBV5-1 and J is TRBJ2-7; 7 nucleotides match TRBD1. The germline V gene has CDR1 SGHRS and CDR2 YFSETQ. Trimming cost V 4 bases and J 3 bases; bases outside gene matches: 4. The CDR3 totals 13 residues.

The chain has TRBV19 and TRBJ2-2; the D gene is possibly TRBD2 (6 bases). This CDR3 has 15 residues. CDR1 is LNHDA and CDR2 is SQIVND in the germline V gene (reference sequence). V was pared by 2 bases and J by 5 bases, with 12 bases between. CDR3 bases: TGTGCCAGTAGTATATCAGGGACTCGGACCGGGGAGCTGTTTTTT. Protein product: CASSISGTRTGELFF.

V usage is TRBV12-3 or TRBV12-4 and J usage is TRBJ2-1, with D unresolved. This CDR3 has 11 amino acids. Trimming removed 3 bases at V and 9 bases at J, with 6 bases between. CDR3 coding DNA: TGTGCCAGCAGTTTTGGAGTTGAGCAGTTCTTC. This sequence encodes CASSFGVEQFF.

CDR3 nucleotide sequence: TGTGCCAGCAGGGCAAACTATAATTCACCCCTCCACTTT. This gives the protein CASRANYNSPLHF. The V call is TRBV28, the J call TRBJ1-6; D gene unclear. V shed 6 bases and J shed 3 bases, with 6 bases lying between them. The CDR3 loop spans 13 amino acids. In germline, CDR1 is MDHEN, CDR2 SYDVKM.

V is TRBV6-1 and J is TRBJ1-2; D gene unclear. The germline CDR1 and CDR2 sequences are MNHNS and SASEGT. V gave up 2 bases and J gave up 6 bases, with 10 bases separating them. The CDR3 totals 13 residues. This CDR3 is CASSERGSNGYTF. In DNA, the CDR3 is TGTGCCAGCAGTGAACGAGGGTCTAATGGCTACACCTTC.

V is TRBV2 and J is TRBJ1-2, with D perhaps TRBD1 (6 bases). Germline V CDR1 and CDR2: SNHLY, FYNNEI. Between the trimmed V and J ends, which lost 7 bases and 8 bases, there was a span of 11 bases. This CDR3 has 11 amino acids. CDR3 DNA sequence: TGTGCCAGCATAGGGGGGGAAGGCTACACCTTC. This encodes CASIGGEGYTF.

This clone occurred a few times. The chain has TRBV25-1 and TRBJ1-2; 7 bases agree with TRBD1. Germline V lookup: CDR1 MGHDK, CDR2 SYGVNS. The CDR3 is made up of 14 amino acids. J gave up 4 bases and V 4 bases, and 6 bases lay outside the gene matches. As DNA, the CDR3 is TGTGCCAGCAGTGCCCGAGGGACAGTCTATGGCTACACCTTC. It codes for CASSARGTVYGYTF.

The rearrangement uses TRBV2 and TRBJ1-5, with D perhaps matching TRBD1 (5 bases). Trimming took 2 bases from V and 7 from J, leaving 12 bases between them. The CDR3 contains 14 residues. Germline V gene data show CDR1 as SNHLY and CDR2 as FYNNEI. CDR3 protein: CASSEREGLQPQHF. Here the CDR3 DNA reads TGTGCCAGCAGTGAACGGGAGGGGTTACAGCCCCAGCATTTT. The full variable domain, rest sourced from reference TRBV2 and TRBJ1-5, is EPEVTQTPSHQVTQMGQEVILRCVPISNHLYFYWYRQILGQKVEFLVSFYNNEISEKSEIFDDQFSVERPDGSNFTLKIRSTKLEDSAMYFCASSEREGLQPQHFGDGTRLSIL.

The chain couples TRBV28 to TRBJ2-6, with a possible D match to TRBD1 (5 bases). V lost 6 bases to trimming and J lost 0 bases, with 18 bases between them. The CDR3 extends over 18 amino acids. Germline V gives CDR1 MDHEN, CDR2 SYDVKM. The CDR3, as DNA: TGTGCCAGCAGAACCCAAAGACAGACCTACTCTGGGGCCAACGTCCTGACTTTC. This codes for CASRTQRQTYSGANVLTF.

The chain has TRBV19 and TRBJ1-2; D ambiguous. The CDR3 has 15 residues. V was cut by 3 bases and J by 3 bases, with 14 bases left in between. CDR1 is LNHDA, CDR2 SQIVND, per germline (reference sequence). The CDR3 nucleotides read TGTGCCAGTAGTATCCCCCTTATGGGCGACTATGGCTACACCTTC. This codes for CASSIPLMGDYGYTF.

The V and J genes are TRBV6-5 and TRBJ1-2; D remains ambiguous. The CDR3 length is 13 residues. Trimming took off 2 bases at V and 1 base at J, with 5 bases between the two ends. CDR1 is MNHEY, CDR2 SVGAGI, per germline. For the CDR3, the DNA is TGTGCCAGCAGTTACCGCTATAACTATGGCTACACCTTC. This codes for CASSYRYNYGYTF.

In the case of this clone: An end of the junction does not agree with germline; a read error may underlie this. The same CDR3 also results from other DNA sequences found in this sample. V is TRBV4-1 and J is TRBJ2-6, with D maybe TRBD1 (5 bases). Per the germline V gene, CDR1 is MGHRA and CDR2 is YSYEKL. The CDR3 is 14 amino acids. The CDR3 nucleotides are TGCGCCAGCAGCCAAGATCAAGGGGCCAACGTCCTGACTTTT. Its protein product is CASSQDQGANVLTF.

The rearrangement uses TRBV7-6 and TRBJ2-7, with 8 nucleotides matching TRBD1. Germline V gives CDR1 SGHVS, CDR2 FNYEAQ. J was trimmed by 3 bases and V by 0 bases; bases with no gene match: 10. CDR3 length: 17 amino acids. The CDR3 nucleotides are TGTGCCAGCAGCTTAGCGCACTCCGGACAGGGTGTCTACGAGCAGTACTTC. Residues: CASSLAHSGQGVYEQYF.

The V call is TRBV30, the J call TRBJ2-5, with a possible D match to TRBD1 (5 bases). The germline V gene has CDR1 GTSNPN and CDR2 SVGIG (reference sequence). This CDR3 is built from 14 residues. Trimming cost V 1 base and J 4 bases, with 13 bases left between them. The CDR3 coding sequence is TGTGCCTGGAGTGGCCAGGGAATGGGAGAGACCCAGTACTTC. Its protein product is CAWSGQGMGETQYF.

CDR3 sequence: CASSPRLNTEAFF. CDR3 sequence (DNA): TGTGCCAGCAGTCCCCGTTTGAACACTGAAGCTTTCTTT. The genes are TRBV12-3 or TRBV12-4 and TRBJ1-1; D uncertain. V was pared by 5 bases and J by 0 bases, with 7 bases between. The CDR3 length is 13 residues.

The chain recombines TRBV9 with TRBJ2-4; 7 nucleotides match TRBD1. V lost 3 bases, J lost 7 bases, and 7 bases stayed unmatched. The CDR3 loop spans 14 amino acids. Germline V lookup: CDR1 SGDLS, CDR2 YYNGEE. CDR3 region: CASSAPGTANIQYF. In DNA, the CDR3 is TGTGCCAGCAGCGCCCCCGGGACAGCCAACATTCAGTACTTC.

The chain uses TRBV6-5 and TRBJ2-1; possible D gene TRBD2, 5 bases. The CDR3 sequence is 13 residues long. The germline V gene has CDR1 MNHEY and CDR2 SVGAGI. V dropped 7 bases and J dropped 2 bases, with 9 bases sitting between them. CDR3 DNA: TGTGCCAGCAAAGCGGAAACCTACAATGAGCAGTTCTTC. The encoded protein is CASKAETYNEQFF.

The CDR3 spells CASSANPAGSDEKLFF. Here the CDR3 DNA reads TGTGCCAGCAGTGCAAACCCGGCCGGGAGCGATGAAAAACTGTTTTTT. The chain recombines TRBV28 with TRBJ1-4; D uncertain. V lost 5 bases and J 6 bases, leaving 19 bases between the germline ends. This CDR3 is 16 amino acids long. Germline CDR1 and CDR2: MDHEN and SYDVKM. The full variable domain, completed using reference TRBV28 and TRBJ1-4, is DVKVTQSSRYLVKRTGEKVFLECVQDMDHENMFWYRQDPGLGLRLIYFSYDVKMKEKGDIPEGYSVSREKKERFSLILESASTNQTSMYLCASSANPAGSDEKLFFGSGTQLSVL.

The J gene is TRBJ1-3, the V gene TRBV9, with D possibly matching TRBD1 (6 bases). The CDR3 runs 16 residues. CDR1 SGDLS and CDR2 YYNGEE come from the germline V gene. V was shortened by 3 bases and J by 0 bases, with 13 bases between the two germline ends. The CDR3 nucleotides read TGTGCCAGCAGCGCTCGGACAGCCACCTCTGGAAACACCATATATTTT. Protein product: CASSARTATSGNTIYF.

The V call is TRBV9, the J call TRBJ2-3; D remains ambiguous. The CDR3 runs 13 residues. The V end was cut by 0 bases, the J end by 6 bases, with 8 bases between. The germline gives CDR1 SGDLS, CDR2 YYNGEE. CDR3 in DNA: TGTGCCAGCAGCGTAGCGCCCAGGGATACGCAGTATTTT. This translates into CASSVAPRDTQYF.

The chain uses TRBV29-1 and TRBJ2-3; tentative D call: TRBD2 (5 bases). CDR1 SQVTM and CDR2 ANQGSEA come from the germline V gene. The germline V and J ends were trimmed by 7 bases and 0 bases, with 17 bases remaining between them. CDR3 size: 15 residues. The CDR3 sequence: CSAGLGFASTDTQYF. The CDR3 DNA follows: TGCAGCGCGGGATTGGGCTTCGCTAGCACAGATACGCAGTATTTT.

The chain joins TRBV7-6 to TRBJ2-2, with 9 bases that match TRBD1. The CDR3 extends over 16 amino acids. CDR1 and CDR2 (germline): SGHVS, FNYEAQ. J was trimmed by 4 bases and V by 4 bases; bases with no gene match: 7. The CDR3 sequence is CASSSQDRGGTGELFF. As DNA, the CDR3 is TGTGCCAGCAGCTCCCAGGACAGGGGAGGCACCGGGGAGCTGTTTTTT.

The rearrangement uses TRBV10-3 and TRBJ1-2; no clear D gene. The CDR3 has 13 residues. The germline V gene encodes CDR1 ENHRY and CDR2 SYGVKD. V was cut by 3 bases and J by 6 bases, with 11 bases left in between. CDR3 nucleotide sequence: TGTGCCATCAGTGACCCGGGAGGGAATGGCTACACCTTC. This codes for CAISDPGGNGYTF.

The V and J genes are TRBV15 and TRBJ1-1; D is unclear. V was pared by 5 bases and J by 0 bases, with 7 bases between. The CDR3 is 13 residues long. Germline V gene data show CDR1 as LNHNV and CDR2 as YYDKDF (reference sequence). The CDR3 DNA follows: TGTGCCACCAGCGAGGTACTGAACACTGAAGCTTTCTTT. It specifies CATSEVLNTEAFF.

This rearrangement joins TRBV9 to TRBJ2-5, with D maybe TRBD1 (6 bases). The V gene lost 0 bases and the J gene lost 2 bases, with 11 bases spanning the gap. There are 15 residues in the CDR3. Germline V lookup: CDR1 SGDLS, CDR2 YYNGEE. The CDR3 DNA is TGTGCCAGCAGCGTAGTGTTAGGGGGACAAGAGACCCAGTACTTC. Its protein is CASSVVLGGQETQYF. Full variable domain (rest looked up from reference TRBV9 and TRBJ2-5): DSGVTQTPKHLITATGQRVTLRCSPRSGDLSVYWYQQSLDQGLQFLIQYYNGEERAKGNILERFSAQQFPDLHSELNLSSLELGDSALYFCASSVVLGGQETQYFGPGTRLLVL.

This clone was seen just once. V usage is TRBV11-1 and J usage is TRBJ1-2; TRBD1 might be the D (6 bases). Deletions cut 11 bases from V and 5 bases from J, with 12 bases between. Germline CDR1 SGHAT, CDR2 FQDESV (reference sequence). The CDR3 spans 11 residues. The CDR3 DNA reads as TGTGCCTCAGGGGATCGGTATGGCTACACCTTC. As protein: CASGDRYGYTF.

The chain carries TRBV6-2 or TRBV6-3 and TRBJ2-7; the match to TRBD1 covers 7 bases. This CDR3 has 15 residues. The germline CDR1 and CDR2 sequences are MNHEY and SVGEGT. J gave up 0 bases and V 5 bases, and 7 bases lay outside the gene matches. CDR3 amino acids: CASSPRQGVSYEQYF. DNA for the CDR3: TGTGCCAGCAGTCCCCGACAGGGAGTCTCCTACGAGCAGTACTTC.

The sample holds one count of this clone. CDR3 DNA sequence: TGTGCCAGCAGCAAGGCGGGACTAAAGAACAATGAGCAGTTCTTC. This codes for CASSKAGLKNNEQFF. V usage is TRBV7-2 and J usage is TRBJ2-1; 7 nucleotides align to TRBD2. The CDR3 runs to 15 residues. CDR1 and CDR2 from the germline V gene are SGHTA and FQGNSA. V was pared by 5 bases and J by 5 bases, with 9 bases of the junction left unmatched.

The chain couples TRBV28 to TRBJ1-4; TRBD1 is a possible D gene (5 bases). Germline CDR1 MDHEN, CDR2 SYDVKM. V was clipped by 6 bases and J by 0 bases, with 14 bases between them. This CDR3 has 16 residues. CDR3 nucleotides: TGTGCCAGCAGCCAGGCCGGGGGGACAACTAATGAAAAACTGTTTTTT. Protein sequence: CASSQAGGTTNEKLFF.

CDR3 DNA sequence: TGTGCCAGCAGTTTGGACAGGGGGCTAAATCAGCCCCAGCATTTT. Its protein is CASSLDRGLNQPQHF. The gene calls are TRBV28 and TRBJ1-5, with TRBD1 matching 11 bases. Unmatched junction bases numbered 2, after V lost 3 bases and J lost 4 bases. The CDR3 consists of 15 residues. Looked up from germline, CDR1 is MDHEN and CDR2 is SYDVKM.